The rows below give T cell receptor beta chains drawn from one sample of a study of T cells after yellow fever vaccination. TCRdb processed the 5' RACE reads anew with MiXCR; each CDR3 protein has one entry. The sample has just under 600,000 distinct CDR3 sequences; about 14% are singletons. Here the sequenced sample was PBMCs, taken on the day of the yellow fever booster vaccination. The source of these receptors is a man aged 30 to 39 who received the YFV17D yellow fever vaccine. CDR3s include the opening cysteine and the closing phenylalanine or tryptophan. The D gene is left open where the match is weak. Not every row has a clone size; where given, it reads once, few, many or a size class.

clone_size | j_call | v_call | d_call | cdr3_nt | cdr3_aa
NA | TRBJ2-1 | TRBV4-3 | NA | TGCGCCAGCAGCCAAGCGGGAGTCCACAATGAGCAGTTCTTC | CASSQAGVHNEQFF
few | TRBJ2-1 | TRBV7-2 | TRBD2 | TGTGCCAGCAGCTTAGCGTTGCGGGGCTGGGGAGGGAATGAGCAGTTCTTC | CASSLALRGWGGNEQFF
NA | TRBJ1-6 | TRBV28 | TRBD1 | TGTGCCAGCAGCTCAACAGGGGCCAAGAGCTCACCCCTCCACTTT | CASSSTGAKSSPLHF
few | TRBJ2-5 | TRBV7-6 | NA | TGTGCCAGCTCACGAGTGGCGGGGGCCAGAGAGACCCAGTACTTC | CASSRVAGARETQYF
few | TRBJ2-2 | TRBV3-1 | NA | TGTGCGGTCGGGGAGCTGTTTTTT | CAVGELFF
NA | TRBJ2-3 | TRBV5-4 | TRBD2 | TGTGCCAGCAGCTGGGGACTAGCGGGGGGAGATACGCAGTATTTT | CASSWGLAGGDTQYF
NA | TRBJ2-5 | TRBV9 | NA | TGTGCCAGCAGCGGCGGGCGAGCGGGTGGCCAAGAGACCCAGTACTTC | CASSGGRAGGQETQYF
NA | TRBJ2-2 | TRBV12-3/TRBV12-4 | TRBD2 | TGTGCCAGCCGACCCCGGGGGGGAGCCGCGGGAACCGGGGAGCTGTTTTTT | CASRPRGGAAGTGELFF
NA | TRBJ2-5 | TRBV6-2/TRBV6-3 | NA | TGTGCCAGCAGCCCATCGAGAGCAGTTCAAGAGACCCAGTACTTC | CASSPSRAVQETQYF
NA | TRBJ2-6 | TRBV18 | NA | TGTGCCAGCTCACCACCGGTCCAGGGGAAAGGCTCTGGGGCCAACGTCCTGACTTTC | CASSPPVQGKGSGANVLTF
NA | TRBJ2-1 | TRBV7-2 | TRBD2 | TGTGCCAGCAGGGGAACCGGGAGGGCCTACAATGAGCAGTTCTTC | CASRGTGRAYNEQFF
NA | TRBJ2-1 | TRBV18 | NA | TGTGCCAGCTCACCACCGAGTGACAATGAGCAGTTCTTC | CASSPPSDNEQFF
NA | TRBJ2-2 | TRBV12-1 | NA | TGTGCCAGCAGCTCGGCGCAGTTTTCTGGGGAGCTGTTTTTT | CASSSAQFSGELFF
NA | TRBJ2-2 | TRBV25-1 | NA | TGTGCCAGCCGCAGCGTAGAGGGGACCGGGGAGCTGTTTTTT | CASRSVEGTGELFF
NA | TRBJ1-2 | TRBV6-5 | NA | TGTGCCAGCAGTTACATGGGAGGCCCGGAGGGCTACACCTTC | CASSYMGGPEGYTF